This is a list of T cell receptor beta chains from one sample in a study of early T cells in non-severe SARS-CoV-2 infection. From the 5' RACE reads, TCRdb called clonotypes with MiXCR, one entry per CDR3 protein. The sample contains nearly 70,000 distinct CDR3 sequences, about 4.6% of which appear only once. The sample consisted of whole blood, taken at baseline. These TCRs come from an adult who was a healthcare worker with PCR-confirmed SARS-CoV-2 infection or an uninfected control (not recorded which). The donor label of this sample is uncertain. CDR3s include the opening cysteine and the closing phenylalanine or tryptophan. D genes are given only for firm matches. Not every row has a clone size; where given, it reads once, few, many or a size class.

V	size	D	J	CDR3	DNA
TRBV10-1	many	.	TRBJ1-2	CASSPSRELGYTF	TGCGCCAGCAGCCCATCAAGGGAACTTGGCTACACCTTC
TRBV6-5	many	TRBD2	TRBJ2-1	CASSYPTSGGLLSYNEQFF	TGTGCCAGCAGTTATCCGACTAGCGGGGGACTTCTCTCCTACAATGAGCAGTTCTTC
TRBV20-1	many	TRBD2	TRBJ2-5	CSAKTGLADSETQYF	TGCAGTGCTAAGACGGGACTAGCTGATTCAGAGACCCAGTACTTC
TRBV5-4	.	.	TRBJ2-1	CASSWTGGEQFF	TGTGCCAGCAGCTGGACCGGGGGTGAGCAGTTCTTC
TRBV5-1	few	.	TRBJ1-1	CASSPWTANTEAFF	TGCGCCAGCAGCCCCTGGACGGCGAACACTGAAGCTTTCTTT
TRBV12-3/TRBV12-4	many	.	TRBJ2-5	CASSLTSLAQYF	TGTGCCAGCAGTTTGACGTCCTTGGCCCAGTACTTC
TRBV20-1	few	.	TRBJ2-5	CSARDRATSQETQYF	TGCAGTGCTAGAGATAGGGCCACTAGCCAAGAGACCCAGTACTTC
TRBV9	few	.	TRBJ1-3	CASSVAGLLGNTIYF	TGTGCCAGCAGCGTAGCAGGGTTGCTTGGAAACACCATATATTTT
TRBV28	many	.	TRBJ1-2	CASSPRRLGTVYGYTF	TGTGCCAGCAGTCCCCGACGGTTGGGAACGGTCTATGGCTACACCTTC
TRBV27	many	.	TRBJ2-1	CASSTQETSSYNEQFF	TGTGCCAGCAGTACACAGGAGACCAGCTCCTACAATGAGCAGTTCTTC
TRBV7-2	few	TRBD1	TRBJ1-2	CASSLNNRGLGYTF	TGTGCCAGCAGCTTAAATAACAGGGGGCTTGGCTACACCTTC